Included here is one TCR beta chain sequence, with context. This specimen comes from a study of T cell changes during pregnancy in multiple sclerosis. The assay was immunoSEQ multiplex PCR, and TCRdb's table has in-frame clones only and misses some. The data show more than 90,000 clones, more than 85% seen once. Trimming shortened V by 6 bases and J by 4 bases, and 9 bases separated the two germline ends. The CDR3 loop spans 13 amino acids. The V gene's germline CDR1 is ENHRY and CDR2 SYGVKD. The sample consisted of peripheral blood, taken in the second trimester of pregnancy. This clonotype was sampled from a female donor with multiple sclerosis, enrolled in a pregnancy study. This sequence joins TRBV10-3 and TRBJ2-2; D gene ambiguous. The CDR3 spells CAISARGTGELFF. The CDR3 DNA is TGTGCCATCAGCGCCCGAGGCACCGGGGAGCTGTTTTTT.